Only a few counts were recorded for the clone carrying this T cell receptor (beta chain). The CDR3 extends over 15 amino acids. Germline lookup yields CDR1 GTSNPN and CDR2 SVGIG (reference sequence). V lost 0 bases and J lost 0, with 9 bases in between. Per the original methods: Quantification of nucleated cells was approximated via reference gene primer amplification. Using immunoSEQ multiplex PCR, the repertoire was profiled, and TCRdb retains in-frame clones only, with some absent. That table furnishes V, J and clone size, whereas the DNA furnished D and trimming. The sample carries about 190,000 clones, around 85% recorded once. This record belongs to a study of blood T cell repertoires in COVID-19.

The sequencing sample was made of peripheral blood. The chain recombines TRBV30 with TRBJ1-3; D unclear. The receptor was isolated from a woman between 45 and 60 years old with acute or convalescent COVID-19. The DNA of the CDR3 is TGTGCCTGGAGTGTACTTGGTTTCTCTGGAAACACCATATATTTT. It encodes CAWSVLGFSGNTIYF.